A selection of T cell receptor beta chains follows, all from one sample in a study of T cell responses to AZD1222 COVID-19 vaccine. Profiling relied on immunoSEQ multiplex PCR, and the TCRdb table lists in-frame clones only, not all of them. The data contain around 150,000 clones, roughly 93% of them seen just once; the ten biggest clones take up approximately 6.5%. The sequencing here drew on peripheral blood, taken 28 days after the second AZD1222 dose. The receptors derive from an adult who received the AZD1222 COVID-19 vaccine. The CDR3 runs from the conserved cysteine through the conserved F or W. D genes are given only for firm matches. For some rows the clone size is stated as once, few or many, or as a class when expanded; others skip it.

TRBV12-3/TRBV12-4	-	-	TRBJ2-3	CASSHESDTQYF	TGTGCCAGCAGTCATGAATCAGATACGCAGTATTTT
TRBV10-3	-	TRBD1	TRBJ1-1	CAISGPQGGMNTEAFF	TGTGCCATCAGTGGACCTCAGGGGGGGATGAACACTGAAGCTTTCTTT
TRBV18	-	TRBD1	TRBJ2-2	CASSLLIGTANTGELFF	TGTGCCAGCTCTCTCCTCATCGGGACAGCGAACACCGGGGAGCTGTTTTTT
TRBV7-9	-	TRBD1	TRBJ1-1	CASNRPRGRNTEAFF	TGTGCCAGCAATCGTCCCAGGGGGCGGAACACTGAAGCTTTCTTT
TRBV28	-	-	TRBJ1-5	CASSSQATQPQHF	TGTGCCAGCAGTTCACAGGCAACCCAGCCCCAGCATTTT
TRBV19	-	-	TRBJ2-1	CASSLTSEAYNEQFF	TGTGCCAGTAGCCTTACTAGTGAAGCCTACAATGAGCAGTTCTTC
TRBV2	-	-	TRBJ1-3	CASSGGRKGYF	TGTGCCAGCAGTGGAGGCCGGAAAGGGTATTTT
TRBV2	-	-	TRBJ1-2	CASKDGYTF	TGTGCCAGCAAAGATGGCTACACCTTC
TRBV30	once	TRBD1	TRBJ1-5	CAWSFRQTGGSQPQHF	TGTGCCTGGAGCTTCCGACAGACAGGGGGTAGTCAGCCCCAGCATTTT
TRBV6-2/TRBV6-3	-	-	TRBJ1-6	CASSFPSRTNSPLHF	TGTGCCAGCAGTTTTCCCAGCAGGACGAATTCACCCCTCCACTTT
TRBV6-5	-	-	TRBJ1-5	CASSRANSNQPQHF	TGTGCCAGCAGTCGAGCTAATAGCAATCAGCCCCAGCATTTT
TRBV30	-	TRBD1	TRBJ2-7	CASDRGSGYEQYF	TGTGCCTCCGACAGGGGATCCGGTTACGAGCAGTACTTC
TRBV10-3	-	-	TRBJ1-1	CAITQNMNTEAFF	TGTGCCATCACCCAGAACATGAACACTGAAGCTTTCTTT
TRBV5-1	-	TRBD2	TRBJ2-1	CASSLGPSAGGYNEQFF	TGCGCCAGCAGCTTGGGCCCCTCAGCGGGGGGCTACAATGAGCAGTTCTTC
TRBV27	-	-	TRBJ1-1	CASSLFGEVKNTEAFF	TGTGCCAGCAGTTTGTTCGGCGAAGTTAAGAACACTGAAGCTTTCTTT
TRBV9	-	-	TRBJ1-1	CASSPRDINTEAFF	TGTGCCAGCAGCCCCAGGGACATAAACACTGAAGCTTTCTTT
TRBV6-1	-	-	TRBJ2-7	CASSDGLAYEQYF	TGTGCCAGCAGTGATGGACTGGCCTACGAGCAGTACTTC
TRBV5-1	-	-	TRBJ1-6	CASSPGGYSPLHF	TGCGCCAGCAGCCCGGGGGGGTATTCACCCCTCCACTTT
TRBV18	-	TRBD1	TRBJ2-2	CASSWDRNTGELFF	TGTGCCAGCTCATGGGACAGAAACACCGGGGAGCTGTTTTTT
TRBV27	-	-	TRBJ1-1	CASSLGAVSNTEAFF	TGTGCCAGCAGTTTGGGTGCGGTATCGAACACTGAAGCTTTCTTT
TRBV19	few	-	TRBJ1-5	CASSITGSNQPQHF	TGTGCCAGTAGTATCACAGGGAGCAATCAGCCCCAGCATTTT
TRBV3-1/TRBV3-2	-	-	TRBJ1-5	CASSRGQITQPQHF	TGTGCCAGCAGCCGTGGACAGATAACTCAGCCCCAGCATTTT
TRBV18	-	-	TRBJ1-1	CASSPDEAVGAFF	TGTGCCAGCTCACCAGACGAAGCGGTCGGAGCTTTCTTT
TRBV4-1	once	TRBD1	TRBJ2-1	CASSQSPGQGLGNEQFF	TGCGCCAGCAGCCAAAGCCCCGGACAGGGGTTAGGCAATGAGCAGTTCTTC
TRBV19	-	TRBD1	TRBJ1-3	CASSHRDRAFGNTIYF	TGTGCCAGTAGTCACCGGGACAGGGCTTTTGGAAACACCATATATTTT
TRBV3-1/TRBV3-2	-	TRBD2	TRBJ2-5	CASSPGVAGGAVETQYF	TGTGCCAGCAGCCCGGGGGTAGCGGGGGGAGCCGTGGAGACCCAGTACTTC